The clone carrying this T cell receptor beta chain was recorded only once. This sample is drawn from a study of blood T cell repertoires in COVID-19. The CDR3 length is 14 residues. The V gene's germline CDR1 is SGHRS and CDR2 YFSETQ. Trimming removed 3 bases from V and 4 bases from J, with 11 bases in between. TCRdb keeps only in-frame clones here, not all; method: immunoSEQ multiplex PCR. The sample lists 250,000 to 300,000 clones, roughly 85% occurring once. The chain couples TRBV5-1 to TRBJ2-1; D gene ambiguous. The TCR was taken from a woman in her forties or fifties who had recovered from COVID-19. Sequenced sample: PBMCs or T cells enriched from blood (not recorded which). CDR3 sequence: CASSSRLDYNEQFF. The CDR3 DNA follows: TGCGCCAGCAGCTCTCGACTGGATTACAATGAGCAGTTCTTC.